This is a list of T cell receptor beta chains from one sample in a study of T cells expressing NK-cell markers. TCRdb re-called the 5' RACE reads, yielding one record per CDR3 amino acid sequence without DNA. This sample's table reports 5,500 to 8,500 distinct CDR3 sequences. Sequenced material: blood T cells: a sorted CD56 or NKG2C T cell subset, CD4+ or CD8+ T cells, or bulk PBMC T cells (not recorded which). The receptors come from a man aged 18 to 70 in good health. The CDR3 runs from the conserved cysteine through the conserved F or W. The order of the fields is V gene, J gene, CDR3 protein.

v_call: TRBV29-1
j_call: TRBJ2-2
cdr3_aa: CSVGDRDAGELFF

v_call: TRBV21-1
j_call: TRBJ1-3
cdr3_aa: CASSSRLDSDYEGNTIYF

v_call: TRBV6-4
j_call: TRBJ2-1
cdr3_aa: CASSDSGQGIDEQFF

v_call: TRBV6-6
j_call: TRBJ2-5
cdr3_aa: CASSPASAGTQYF

v_call: TRBV28
j_call: TRBJ1-6
cdr3_aa: CASVRDRDNSPLHF

v_call: TRBV7-2
j_call: TRBJ2-1
cdr3_aa: CASSASLAGGRNEQFF

v_call: TRBV20-1
j_call: TRBJ2-7
cdr3_aa: CSASRTTSSYEQYF

v_call: TRBV12-3/TRBV12-4
j_call: TRBJ2-3
cdr3_aa: CASSWTGSTDTQYF

v_call: TRBV7-8
j_call: TRBJ2-3
cdr3_aa: CASSGRGTLGTDTQYF

v_call: TRBV4-2
j_call: TRBJ2-2
cdr3_aa: CASSQGDPGELFF

v_call: TRBV12-3/TRBV12-4
j_call: TRBJ1-5
cdr3_aa: CASSLNSLGNQPQHF

v_call: TRBV3-1
j_call: TRBJ2-2
cdr3_aa: CASRPGQGYTGELFF

v_call: TRBV6-4
j_call: TRBJ2-3
cdr3_aa: CASSLAGEADTQYF

v_call: TRBV20-1
j_call: TRBJ2-5
cdr3_aa: CSARDWKGLAGKEGGETQYF

v_call: TRBV20-1
j_call: TRBJ1-2
cdr3_aa: CSARDSAVNYGYTF

v_call: TRBV30
j_call: TRBJ1-4
cdr3_aa: CAWSVPGQGFEKLFF

v_call: TRBV6-1
j_call: TRBJ2-6
cdr3_aa: CASRVRGDSGANVLTF

v_call: TRBV3-1
j_call: TRBJ1-1
cdr3_aa: CASSPSLMNTEAFF

v_call: TRBV5-1
j_call: TRBJ2-1
cdr3_aa: CASSRTGGWNEQFF

v_call: TRBV27
j_call: TRBJ2-1
cdr3_aa: CASSLDWRPPYNEQFF

v_call: TRBV6-1
j_call: TRBJ2-5
cdr3_aa: CASSGLAGGGGSGETQYF

v_call: TRBV14
j_call: TRBJ2-1
cdr3_aa: CASSWYDEQFF

v_call: TRBV6-5
j_call: TRBJ2-2
cdr3_aa: CASSYLAGANTGELFF

v_call: TRBV12-3/TRBV12-4
j_call: TRBJ1-1
cdr3_aa: CASSFGGQMNTEAFF

v_call: TRBV14
j_call: TRBJ2-7
cdr3_aa: CASLAGGYEQYF

v_call: TRBV10-3
j_call: TRBJ2-1
cdr3_aa: CAISESDGGDYNEQFF

v_call: TRBV20-1
j_call: TRBJ2-1
cdr3_aa: CSVSAESSYNEQFF

v_call: TRBV6-1
j_call: TRBJ2-4
cdr3_aa: CASSGQGRTKNIQYF

v_call: TRBV6-1
j_call: TRBJ2-2
cdr3_aa: CASEGGSSTGELFF

v_call: TRBV5-4
j_call: TRBJ2-7
cdr3_aa: CASSSPASGGYEQYF

v_call: TRBV7-6
j_call: TRBJ2-7
cdr3_aa: CASSRREANYEQYF

v_call: TRBV9
j_call: TRBJ2-2
cdr3_aa: CASSVGQGGTGELFF

v_call: TRBV20-1
j_call: TRBJ1-1
cdr3_aa: CSASLGSDSNTEAFF

v_call: TRBV6-4
j_call: TRBJ2-2
cdr3_aa: CASSDSRDYPTGELFF

v_call: TRBV6-1
j_call: TRBJ1-1
cdr3_aa: CASTEGENTEAFF